One and the same sample provided the 28 T cell receptor beta chains below, sequenced in a study of T cell responses to AZD1222 COVID-19 vaccine. Profiling relied on immunoSEQ multiplex PCR, and the TCRdb table lists in-frame clones only, not all of them. This table holds 30,000 to 35,000 clones, approximately 86% found once. This sample comprised peripheral blood, obtained on day 0 of AZD1222 vaccination. The source is an adult in good health.

The CDR3 region is CASSSGRLQAHEQFF. DNA of the CDR3: TGCGCCAGCAGTAGCGGGAGGTTACAGGCCCATGAGCAGTTCTTC. The J gene is TRBJ2-1, the V gene TRBV5-1, with 10 bases lining up with TRBD2. This CDR3 region has 15 residues. V was clipped by 5 bases and J by 8 bases; unmatched bases: 10. From germline, CDR1 is SGHRS and CDR2 YFSETQ.

V usage is TRBV11-2 and J usage is TRBJ1-1; D is undetermined. The CDR3 has 16 residues. The germline V and J ends were trimmed by 4 bases and 5 bases, with 20 bases remaining between them. Germline CDR1 and CDR2: SGHAT and FQNNGV. In nucleotides, the CDR3 is TGTGCCAGCAGCTCGCGGACGGCTAAGGGTATGACTGAAGCTTTCTTT. The encoded protein is CASSSRTAKGMTEAFF.

The J gene is TRBJ2-5, the V gene TRBV2; TRBD2 might be the D (5 bases). The CDR3 spans 15 residues. The germline CDR1 and CDR2 sequences are SNHLY and FYNNEI. Trimming took 0 bases from V and 8 from J, leaving 16 bases between them. CDR3: CASSEARLARKTQYF. CDR3 coding DNA: TGTGCCAGCAGTGAAGCGCGGCTAGCCCGGAAAACCCAGTACTTC.

This chain joins TRBV21-1 and TRBJ1-2. TRBV21-1 is a listed pseudogene. The CDR3 runs 12 residues. The CDR3 nucleotides are TGTGCCAGCAGCAAAGTTTTCTATGGCTACACCTTC. Its protein product is CASSKVFYGYTF.

CDR3 nucleotides: TGTGCCAGCAGTTTAGTAGACCTCGGAAAGCCCCAGCATTTT. Protein sequence: CASSLVDLGKPQHF. V gene TRBV28 combines with J gene TRBJ1-5, with D uncertain. CDR3 length: 14 residues. CDR1 and CDR2 from the germline V gene are MDHEN and SYDVKM. Trimming took off 2 bases at V and 8 bases at J, with 13 bases between the two ends.

This chain links TRBV9 with TRBJ2-2, with D possibly being TRBD2 (5 bases). V was trimmed by 4 bases and J by 0 bases, leaving 13 bases between them. CDR1 SGDLS and CDR2 YYNGEE come from the germline V gene. The CDR3 contains 16 residues. The DNA of the CDR3 is TGTGCCAGCAGCCGACTACGGGGTACGAACACCGGGGAGCTGTTTTTT. This codes for CASSRLRGTNTGELFF.

The chain uses TRBV10-3 and TRBJ1-1; D call uncertain. Germline CDR1 is ENHRY and CDR2 is SYGVKD. V dropped 2 bases and J dropped 1 base, with 8 bases sitting between them. CDR3 size: 14 residues. CDR3 sequence (DNA): TGTGCCATCAGTGAGAGCAAAGAGAACACTGAAGCTTTCTTT. It encodes CAISESKENTEAFF.

The chain employs TRBV6-1 and TRBJ1-1; D perhaps matches TRBD1 (5 bases). The CDR3 length is 16 residues. Germline lookup yields CDR1 MNHNS and CDR2 SASEGT. V was shortened by 3 bases and J by 1 base, with 15 bases between the two germline ends. CDR3: CASSELGGRGNTEAFF. For the CDR3, the DNA is TGTGCCAGCAGTGAGCTTGGCGGTAGGGGGAACACTGAAGCTTTCTTT.

CDR3 amino acids: CAWSVLHTGDPTDTQYF. CDR3 sequence (DNA): TGTGCCTGGAGTGTTCTTCATACGGGGGATCCCACAGATACGCAGTATTTT. V is TRBV30 and J is TRBJ2-3; TRBD2 is a possible D gene (6 bases). Trimming took 0 bases from V and 2 from J, leaving 18 bases between them. CDR1 is GTSNPN, CDR2 SVGIG, per germline (reference sequence). CDR3 length: 17 amino acids.

The chain is built from TRBV28 and TRBJ2-3; D is perhaps TRBD2 (5 bases). Between the trimmed V and J ends, which lost 6 bases and 1 base, there was a span of 8 bases. Looked up from germline, CDR1 is MDHEN and CDR2 is SYDVKM. The CDR3 has 13 amino acids. CDR3 region: CASRPGGTDTQYF. In nucleotides, the CDR3 is TGTGCCAGCAGGCCCGGGGGCACAGATACGCAGTATTTT. The full variable domain, with the rest looked up from reference TRBV28 and TRBJ2-3, is DVKVTQSSRYLVKRTGEKVFLECVQDMDHENMFWYRQDPGLGLRLIYFSYDVKMKEKGDIPEGYSVSREKKERFSLILESASTNQTSMYLCASRPGGTDTQYFGPGTRLTVL.

This clone appeared once. The chain is built from TRBV13 and TRBJ1-2, with 8 nucleotides matching TRBD1. Germline CDR1 reads PRHDT; CDR2 reads FYEKMQ (reference sequence). With 3 bases clipped from V and 6 bases from J, the junction kept 3 bases outside the gene matches. The CDR3 is 13 residues long. Written as DNA, the CDR3 is TGTGCCAGCAGCTTGTCAGGGGGCGATGGCTACACCTTC. Amino acid sequence: CASSLSGGDGYTF.

The V and J genes are TRBV3-1 (or the pseudogene TRBV3-2) and TRBJ1-4; D ambiguous. The CDR3 spans 15 residues. Germline CDR1 is LGHDT and CDR2 is YNNKEL (reference sequence). V was pared by 4 bases and J by 4 bases, with 13 bases between. CDR3 region: CASSPRAGLNEKLFF. CDR3 nucleotide sequence: TGTGCCAGCAGCCCCCGGGCAGGCCTTAATGAAAAACTGTTTTTT.

This sequence joins TRBV27 and TRBJ1-6, with 7 bases aligning to TRBD1. CDR3 length: 14 residues. Germline V gene lookup returns CDR1 MNHEY and CDR2 SMNVEV (reference sequence). The junction had 8 bases not matched to a gene; V was cut back by 8 bases and J by 7 bases. CDR3 protein: CASGPDRVNSPLHF. CDR3 in DNA: TGTGCCAGCGGTCCCGACAGGGTAAATTCACCCCTCCACTTT.

The chain combines TRBV2 with TRBJ2-5, with 7 bases identical to TRBD2. CDR1 and CDR2 (germline): SNHLY, FYNNEI. This CDR3 region has 14 residues. V shed 1 base, J shed 2 bases, and the junction held 1 base outside the gene matches. As DNA, the CDR3 is TGTGCCAGCAGTGAAGGGACTAGACAAGAGACCCAGTACTTC. Amino acids: CASSEGTRQETQYF.

The V call is TRBV19, the J call TRBJ1-2; TRBD1 agrees at 7 bases. There are 12 residues in the CDR3. Germline V lookup: CDR1 LNHDA, CDR2 SQIVND (reference sequence). Unmatched junction bases numbered 4, after V lost 6 bases and J lost 6 bases. The CDR3: CASSKQGDGYTF. CDR3 nucleotide sequence: TGTGCCAGTAGCAAGCAGGGGGATGGCTACACCTTC.

The rearrangement links TRBV20-1 to TRBJ1-4; D call uncertain. V lost 6 bases to trimming and J lost 5 bases, with 7 bases between them. CDR3 length: 11 residues. CDR1 and CDR2 (germline): DFQATT, SNEGSKA (reference sequence). The CDR3 bases are TGCAGTGCCGACCCAAATGAAAAACTGTTTTTT. This sequence encodes CSADPNEKLFF.

This clone was picked up a small number of times. The V gene is TRBV7-9, the J gene TRBJ1-2; no clear D. The ends were cut back, 1 base at V and 4 bases at J, with 7 bases in the middle. The CDR3 extends over 13 amino acids. The germline CDR1 and CDR2 sequences are SEHNR and FQNEAQ (reference sequence). CDR3 sequence (DNA): TGTGCCAGCAGCTTAGGGGGTACCTATGGCTACACCTTC. Its translation is CASSLGGTYGYTF.

In its sample, this clone was seen a few times. V usage is TRBV11-2 and J usage is TRBJ2-1; no clear D gene. The germline V gene encodes CDR1 SGHAT and CDR2 FQNNGV. The CDR3 spans 16 residues. V was shortened by 5 bases and J by 0 bases, with 14 bases between the two germline ends. CDR3 sequence: CASSLFGGDSYNEQFF. CDR3 DNA: TGTGCCAGCAGCCTCTTCGGCGGTGACTCCTACAATGAGCAGTTCTTC.

DNA for the CDR3: TGTGCCAGCAGCTTAGGACCTCTGGGGACTGAAGCTTTCTTT. This codes for CASSLGPLGTEAFF. The chain carries TRBV7-3 and TRBJ1-1; D gene ambiguous. CDR1 and CDR2 from the germline V gene are SGHTA and FQGTGA. The CDR3 runs 14 residues. With 2 bases removed from V and 5 bases from J, the gap between germline ends came to 12 bases.

The genes are TRBV3-1 (or the pseudogene TRBV3-2) and TRBJ2-7; D might be TRBD2 (5 bases). The V end was cut by 0 bases, the J end by 1 base, with 7 bases between. Germline V CDR1 and CDR2: LGHDT, YNNKEL (reference sequence). The CDR3 runs 14 residues. CDR3 DNA: TGTGCCAGCAGCCAAGAAGGGAGTTCCTACGAGCAGTACTTC. Amino acid sequence: CASSQEGSSYEQYF.

The chain has TRBV5-6 and TRBJ2-4; TRBD2 is a possible D gene (7 bases). This CDR3 has 14 amino acids. V lost 4 bases, J lost 6 bases, and 14 bases lay in between. In germline, CDR1 is SGHDT, CDR2 YYEEEE. The CDR3, as DNA: TGTGCCAGCAGCCCCGGGGCGGGGGCAAACATTCAGTACTTC. Translation gives CASSPGAGANIQYF.

The chain employs TRBV3-1 (or the pseudogene TRBV3-2) and TRBJ2-7; a weak D match, TRBD1 (6 bases). The germline V gene has CDR1 LGHDT and CDR2 YNNKEL (reference sequence). The CDR3 length is 17 residues. V dropped 3 bases and J dropped 7 bases, with 25 bases sitting between them. The CDR3 coding sequence is TGTGCCAGCAGCCACCCTATGGGGGCAGTCCTCGGGTGGGAGCAGTACTTC. It translates to CASSHPMGAVLGWEQYF.

V is TRBV5-1 and J is TRBJ2-5; 16 nucleotides line up with TRBD2. V dropped 0 bases and J dropped 5; count of bases not matched to a gene: 4. The CDR3 length is 17 residues. Germline V gives CDR1 SGHRS, CDR2 YFSETQ. The CDR3 region is CASSLGGLAGGSETQYF. The CDR3 coding sequence is TGCGCCAGCAGCTTGGGGGGACTAGCGGGAGGGTCTGAGACCCAGTACTTC. Looking up the rest from reference TRBV5-1 and TRBJ2-5 gives the full variable domain: KAGVTQTPRYLIKTRGQQVTLSCSPISGHRSVSWYQQTPGQGLQFLFEYFSETQRNKGNFPGRFSGRQFSNSRSEMNVSTLELGDSALYLCASSLGGLAGGSETQYFGPGTRLLVL.

The rearrangement joins TRBV23-1 to TRBJ2-1; D unclear. TRBV23-1 is classed as an ORF, of uncertain function. V was clipped by 3 bases and J by 8 bases, with 20 bases between them. The CDR3 covers 16 residues. In DNA, the CDR3 is TGCGCCAGCAGTCATAAGCGAAGCAACGGCGGTTATGAGCAGTTCTTC. This translates into CASSHKRSNGGYEQFF.

This clone came up once. The chain employs TRBV19 and TRBJ2-1, with TRBD2 matching 12 bases. Trimming removed 6 bases from V and 5 bases from J; junction bases left unmatched: 17. CDR1 and CDR2 (germline): LNHDA, SQIVND (reference sequence). The CDR3 is 19 amino acids. CDR3 in amino acids: CASRSVGRTSGVWNNEQFF. CDR3 coding DNA: TGTGCCAGTAGATCGGTTGGGAGGACTAGCGGGGTTTGGAACAATGAGCAGTTCTTC.

The gene calls are TRBV27 and TRBJ2-1; TRBD1 might be the D (6 bases). Germline V CDR1 and CDR2: MNHEY, SMNVEV (reference sequence). V was shortened by 4 bases and J by 0 bases, with 13 bases between the two germline ends. CDR3 length equals 16 residues. CDR3 region: CASSSVGDTSYNEQFF. The CDR3 DNA sequence: TGTGCCAGCAGTTCGGTAGGGGACACCTCCTACAATGAGCAGTTCTTC.

The rearrangement links TRBV6-5 to TRBJ2-3; TRBD2 is a possible D gene (5 bases). V lost 5 bases and J 4 bases, leaving 16 bases between the germline ends. Germline CDR1 MNHEY, CDR2 SVGAGI. The CDR3 consists of 15 residues. The DNA of the CDR3 is TGTGCCAGCAGTAGGGAACTAGTAGTAGCAGATACGCAGTATTTT. This codes for CASSRELVVADTQYF.

This chain uses TRBV5-1 with TRBJ2-3, with D maybe TRBD2 (7 bases). This CDR3 is built from 14 residues. V lost 3 bases and J lost 4, with 12 bases in between. CDR1 and CDR2 (germline): SGHRS, YFSETQ. CDR3 region: CASSSQGLSDTQYF. The DNA of the CDR3 is TGCGCCAGCAGCTCACAGGGACTATCAGATACGCAGTATTTT.